These 14 T cell receptor beta chains were sequenced from one sample in a study of cytomegalovirus exposure and HLA in healthy donors. The PCR ran on 60 Vbeta and 13 Jbeta primers. The protocol was immunoSEQ multiplex PCR, while the TCRdb copy is restricted to in-frame clones and leaves out a portion. The listing contains 150,000 or so clones. The sample was PBMCs. Receptor source: a woman aged 45-59 years in good health and CMV-seronegative.

The V gene is TRBV29-1, the J gene TRBJ2-7; the D gene is possibly TRBD2 (7 bases). V was trimmed by 4 bases and J by 2 bases, leaving 12 bases between them. Germline assignment: CDR1 SQVTM and CDR2 ANQGSEA. The CDR3 loop spans 13 amino acids. CDR3 nucleotides: TGCAGCGTTGCGTCGCGGGGGCCCTACGAGCAGTACTTC. Its translation is CSVASRGPYEQYF.

In DNA form, the CDR3 reads TGTGCCAGTAGTATAACCATATTGTCTATTAGCACAGATACGCAGTATTTT. It specifies CASSITILSISTDTQYF. The rearrangement joins TRBV19 to TRBJ2-3; D is undetermined. The CDR3 extends over 17 amino acids. Trimming cost V 2 bases and J 0 bases, with 15 bases left between them. Per the germline V gene, CDR1 is LNHDA and CDR2 is SQIVND (reference sequence).

The chain joins TRBV5-6 to TRBJ1-4; TRBD1 matches 9 bases. This CDR3 has 14 residues. CDR1 is SGHDT and CDR2 is YYEEEE in the germline V gene. With V trimmed by 3 bases and J by 8 bases, 5 bases remained unmatched. The CDR3 coding sequence is TGTGCCAGCAGCTGGGGACAGGGAGGGGAAAAACTGTTTTTT. Its protein product is CASSWGQGGEKLFF.

The rearrangement uses TRBV7-9 and TRBJ1-2; TRBD1 matches 10 bases. The CDR3 runs to 15 residues. Germline lookup yields CDR1 SEHNR and CDR2 FQNEAQ (reference sequence). The junction had 5 bases not matched to a gene; V was cut back by 5 bases and J by 2 bases. This CDR3 reads CASSGRTGGNYGYTF. CDR3 bases: TGTGCCAGCAGCGGCAGGACAGGGGGGAACTATGGCTACACCTTC. Complete variable domain (other parts from reference TRBV7-9 and TRBJ1-2): DTGVSQNPRHKITKRGQNVTFRCDPISEHNRLYWYRQTLGQGPEFLTYFQNEAQLEKSRLLSDRFSAERPKGSFSTLEIQRTEQGDSAMYLCASSGRTGGNYGYTFGSGTRLTVV.

The chain links TRBV10-1 to TRBJ2-3; D gene uncertain. The germline V gene has CDR1 WNHNN and CDR2 SYGVQD (reference sequence). The ends were cut back, 4 bases at V and 1 base at J, with 9 bases in the middle. The CDR3 has 14 amino acids. The CDR3 nucleotides are TGCGCCAGCAGTGGCAGACTTTGCACAGATACGCAGTATTTT. It yields the protein CASSGRLCTDTQYF.

The chain recombines TRBV7-9 with TRBJ2-5, with 7 nucleotides matching TRBD1. The germline gives CDR1 SEHNR, CDR2 FQNEAQ (reference sequence). The CDR3 loop spans 17 amino acids. With V trimmed by 2 bases and J by 3 bases, 12 bases remained unmatched. CDR3 sequence (DNA): TGTGCCAGCAGCTTACGGCCCCAGGGGGTTTCAGAAGAGACCCAGTACTTC. It is translated as CASSLRPQGVSEETQYF.

This chain uses TRBV7-3 with TRBJ2-7, with TRBD2 as a possible D gene (6 bases). CDR1 is SGHTA and CDR2 is FQGTGA in the germline V gene. Trimming pared 2 bases from V and 6 bases from J, leaving 11 bases between. The CDR3 consists of 13 residues. The CDR3 region has the DNA TGTGCCAGCAGCTTAGGGACTCAGGGCGAGCAGTACTTC. It specifies CASSLGTQGEQYF.

The chain uses TRBV4-2 and TRBJ2-3; D remains ambiguous. Germline V gene sequence: CDR1 LGHNA, CDR2 YNFKEQ. The V gene lost 1 base and the J gene lost 7 bases, with 18 bases spanning the gap. This CDR3 has 16 residues. CDR3 sequence: CASSQGYGLSVYTQYF. CDR3 in DNA: TGTGCCAGCAGCCAAGGATACGGTCTCAGCGTATATACGCAGTATTTT.

The CDR3 region has the DNA TGTGCCAGTAGTGCGACAGGGAGGAGATTCTATGGCTACACCTTC. Translating it yields CASSATGRRFYGYTF. The chain links TRBV19 to TRBJ1-2, with 7 bases lining up with TRBD1. This CDR3 contains 15 residues. In germline, CDR1 is LNHDA, CDR2 SQIVND (reference sequence). V lost 5 bases and J lost 4; bases outside the gene matches: 10.

The V gene is TRBV27, the J gene TRBJ1-2; no reliable D call. The CDR3 covers 14 residues. CDR1 is MNHEY, CDR2 SMNVEV, per germline (reference sequence). The V and J ends lost 2 bases and 5 bases respectively, with 12 bases between them. CDR3 DNA sequence: TGTGCCAGCAGTTTAGCGGAGGAGAGTTATGGCTACACCTTC. Translated, it gives CASSLAEESYGYTF.

The genes are TRBV29-1 and TRBJ1-1; D ambiguous. The CDR3 is 12 residues long. Looked up from germline, CDR1 is SQVTM and CDR2 is ANQGSEA. V was clipped by 7 bases and J by 4 bases, with 13 bases between them. In nucleotides, the CDR3 is TGCAGCGCTGTCCTCGGGGTCACTGAAGCTTTCTTT. This encodes CSAVLGVTEAFF.

The chain has TRBV28 and TRBJ2-5; TRBD2 agrees at 8 bases. The CDR3 totals 14 residues. V gave up 3 bases and J gave up 4 bases; unmatched junction bases: 4. Germline assignment: CDR1 MDHEN and CDR2 SYDVKM. CDR3 region: CASSFAGGGETQYF. In nucleotides, the CDR3 is TGTGCCAGCAGTTTTGCGGGGGGAGGAGAGACCCAGTACTTC.

The genes are TRBV27 and TRBJ2-1, with 7 bases aligning to TRBD2. V shed 3 bases, J shed 5 bases, and the junction held 1 base outside the gene matches. The CDR3 is 13 residues long. Germline CDR1 MNHEY, CDR2 SMNVEV (reference sequence). In DNA, the CDR3 is TGTGCCAGCAGTTTGGGACTAAACAATGAGCAGTTCTTC. It specifies CASSLGLNNEQFF.

V and J are TRBV28 and TRBJ2-7; unclear D gene. This CDR3 is built from 12 residues. CDR1 is MDHEN and CDR2 is SYDVKM in the germline V gene. The V and J ends lost 5 bases and 3 bases respectively, with 8 bases between them. The CDR3 DNA follows: TGTGCCAGCAGTCCCCTCCTCTACGAGCAGTACTTC. It translates to CASSPLLYEQYF.